A selection of T cell receptor beta chains follows, all from one sample in a study of OX40 agonist ivuxolimab in advanced cancers. Profiled with immunoSEQ multiplex PCR; TCRdb holds only in-frame clones, not every one. The sample includes about 76,000 clones, over 80% of them seen just once. Here the sequenced sample was CD4+ or CD8+ T cells sorted from blood, taken in a trial of the OX40 agonist ivuxolimab. These receptors were taken from an adult with an advanced solid tumor such as melanoma, head and neck, liver or kidney cancer. Each CDR3 is given with its conserved first and last residue. D genes are given only for firm matches. Clone size is given for some rows only: seen once, a few or many times, or a class if the clone is expanded.

clone size	D gene	V gene	J gene	CDR3 DNA	CDR3 protein
NA	TRBD2	TRBV27	TRBJ2-7	TGTGCCAGCAGTTTAAGGCCTCTCTCCGGGGGGGCAGTAAGGTACGAGCAGTACTTC	CASSLRPLSGGAVRYEQYF
NA	TRBD2	TRBV5-1	TRBJ2-3	TGCGCCAGCAGAACTGGACTAGCTGGAGATACGCAGTATTTT	CASRTGLAGDTQYF
once	NA	TRBV6-1	TRBJ2-3	TGTGCCACCACACCATTCACTAGCACAGATACGCAGTATTTT	CATTPFTSTDTQYF
NA	NA	TRBV19	TRBJ2-5	TGTGCCAGTAGTATAGATTGGCGCAGGACCCCTAACTTC	CASSIDWRRTPNF
NA	NA	TRBV7-2	TRBJ1-5	TGTGCCAGCAGCCGGGACCTCAATCAGCCCCAGCATTTT	CASSRDLNQPQHF
NA	NA	TRBV18	TRBJ2-7	TGTGCCAGCTCACCTAGGGGGGGGGTTTCCTACGAGCAGTACTTC	CASSPRGGVSYEQYF
NA	NA	TRBV7-2	TRBJ2-1	TGTGCCAGCACTCCATCGGGACTCCACAATGAGCAGTTCTTC	CASTPSGLHNEQFF
NA	NA	TRBV28	TRBJ1-4	TGTGCCAGCAGTTTACGATACAGGGAGCGCCTACCTAATGAAAAACTGTTTTTT	CASSLRYRERLPNEKLFF
NA	TRBD2	TRBV7-2	TRBJ2-5	TGTGCCAGCAGCTTAGGAGCGGGGGGGACCCAAGAGACCCAGTACTTC	CASSLGAGGTQETQYF
NA	NA	TRBV7-7	TRBJ2-2	TGTGCTAGCAGCTTGGGCGGAGGGACGGCCACCGGGGAGCTGTTTTTT	CASSLGGGTATGELFF
NA	NA	TRBV28	TRBJ1-3	TGTGCCAGCAGTTTACGAAGGGGTGGAAACACCATATATTTT	CASSLRRGGNTIYF
NA	TRBD2	TRBV11-3	TRBJ2-7	TGTGCCAGCAGCCCCGGGACTATCGACACCGAGCAGTACTTC	CASSPGTIDTEQYF
few	NA	TRBV18	TRBJ2-4	TGTGCCAGCTCACCACCCAGGGTCGGAGCCAAAAACATTCAGTACTTC	CASSPPRVGAKNIQYF
NA	NA	TRBV9	TRBJ1-5	TGTGCCAGCAGCGTAGATTTAGGAAATCAGCCCCAGCATTTT	CASSVDLGNQPQHF
NA	NA	TRBV7-3	TRBJ1-2	TGTGCCAGCAGCTTAAGGTCCCTAGGGAACTATGGCTACACCTTC	CASSLRSLGNYGYTF
few	NA	TRBV7-3	TRBJ1-1	TGTGCCAGCAGCTTACAGGAGAACACTGAAGCTTTCTTT	CASSLQENTEAFF
once	TRBD1	TRBV19	TRBJ1-5	TGTGCCAGTAGTACCAACAGGGGGGACAATCAGCCCCAGCATTTT	CASSTNRGDNQPQHF
NA	NA	TRBV30	TRBJ1-2	TGTGCCGCGGAGCGGGGCCGTTGGGGAGGCTACACCTTC	CAAERGRWGGYTF
NA	NA	TRBV2	TRBJ2-1	TGTGCCAGCGGAGGGCAGGCCTACAATGAGCAGTTCTTC	CASGGQAYNEQFF
NA	NA	TRBV18	TRBJ1-3	TGTGCCAGCTCACCATCCCAAACGGGGGCATCTGGAAACACCATATATTTT	CASSPSQTGASGNTIYF